These 27 T cell receptor beta chains share one sample of origin, sequenced in a study of cytomegalovirus exposure and HLA in healthy donors (TCRdb year 2017). The method was the immunoSEQ multiplex PCR assay. Held by TCRdb, this immuneACCESS table contains in-frame sequences only and omits some clones. Under half of the omission traces to an unresolved V gene where checked; the cause of the rest is unknown. This sample gives 100,000 or so clones in total; about 94% of them show up just once. The ten largest account for roughly 0.82% of the sample. The sample consisted of PBMCs. The receptors come from a woman aged 18-35 years in good health and CMV-seronegative.

This rearrangement joins TRBV10-3 to TRBJ2-5, with D possibly matching TRBD2 (5 bases). Germline loops: CDR1 ENHRY, CDR2 SYGVKD. The CDR3 covers 16 residues. V lost 3 bases to trimming and J lost 5 bases, with 19 bases between them. The CDR3, as DNA: TGTGCCATCAGTGATGTAGCGAAGCCGACACGGGAGACCCAGTACTTC. Protein: CAISDVAKPTRETQYF.

This chain uses TRBV4-2 with TRBJ1-6, with TRBD1 identical over 7 bases. The CDR3 runs 16 residues. Trimming cost V 4 bases and J 7 bases; bases outside gene matches: 10. The germline CDR1 and CDR2 sequences are LGHNA and YNFKEQ. CDR3 in DNA: TGTGCCAGCAGCCCGCACCCACAGGGGACGAATTCACCCCTCCACTTT. Its translation: CASSPHPQGTNSPLHF.

V is TRBV7-2 and J is TRBJ1-5; 7 positions agree with TRBD1. V shed 6 bases and J 4 bases; nucleotides not matched to a gene: 3. The CDR3 is 13 amino acids. CDR1 and CDR2 (germline): SGHTA, FQGNSA. In DNA, the CDR3 is TGTGCCAGCAGTTCAGGGGGGAATCAGCCCCAGCATTTT. Translating gives CASSSGGNQPQHF.

This clone was picked up one time. The chain carries TRBV25-1 and TRBJ1-2; weak D call: TRBD1 (5 bases). Germline V CDR1 and CDR2: MGHDK, SYGVNS. The CDR3 extends over 13 amino acids. Trimming shortened V by 4 bases and J by 2 bases, and 8 bases separated the two germline ends. The CDR3 loop reads CASSGRENYGYTF. As DNA, the CDR3 is TGTGCCAGCAGTGGCAGGGAAAACTATGGCTACACCTTC.

Remarks on this clone: At one boundary the junction diverges from the germline segment, which might be a read error. The chain couples TRBV4-1 to TRBJ2-1; maybe TRBD1 (6 bases). Germline CDR1 and CDR2: MGHRA and YSYEKL. The CDR3 covers 14 residues. The DNA of the CDR3 is TGCGCCAGCAGCCAAGTGGGGGCCCTAGATGAGGAGTTCTTC. Translating gives CASSQVGALDEEFF.

V gene TRBV7-9 combines with J gene TRBJ2-7; D ambiguous. Between the trimmed V and J ends, which lost 3 bases and 2 bases, there was a span of 8 bases. Germline lookup yields CDR1 SEHNR and CDR2 FQNEAQ (reference sequence). The CDR3 is made up of 13 amino acids. CDR3 residues: CASSLSVTYEQYF. CDR3 DNA sequence: TGTGCCAGCAGCTTGTCTGTTACCTACGAGCAGTACTTC.

V gene TRBV5-4 combines with J gene TRBJ2-7, with 7 nucleotides matching TRBD1. Germline-derived CDR1 and CDR2 are SGHNT and YYREEE (reference sequence). This CDR3 comprises 15 residues. Trimming cost V 4 bases and J 6 bases; bases outside gene matches: 13. CDR3 bases: TGTGCCAGCAGCCCCGACCGGGACAGACTACGCGAGCAGTACTTC. This gives the protein CASSPDRDRLREQYF.

This chain joins TRBV20-1 and TRBJ2-7, with D unclear. Germline V gene data show CDR1 as DFQATT and CDR2 as SNEGSKA (reference sequence). CDR3 length: 11 residues. Deletions cut 6 bases from V and 3 bases from J, with 9 bases between. The CDR3 sequence: CSAPNSYEQYF. CDR3 bases: TGCAGTGCACCAAACAGCTACGAGCAGTACTTC.

The CDR3 DNA reads TGTGCCAGCAGTTACTCCCAGGTCAACACCGGGGAGCTGTTTTTT. Translated, it gives CASSYSQVNTGELFF. The V and J genes are TRBV6-6 and TRBJ2-2; D is undetermined. Germline-derived CDR1 and CDR2 are MNHNY and SVGAGI (reference sequence). The CDR3 runs 15 residues. V lost 0 bases, J lost 2 bases, and 7 bases lay in between.

This clone was counted once. V is TRBV25-1 and J is TRBJ2-5, with TRBD2 as a possible D gene (7 bases). With 4 bases removed from V and 3 bases from J, the gap between germline ends came to 15 bases. CDR3 length: 15 residues. Germline assignment: CDR1 MGHDK and CDR2 SYGVNS. CDR3 region: CASSGRGAAEETQYF. CDR3 coding DNA: TGTGCCAGCAGTGGACGGGGGGCCGCCGAAGAGACCCAGTACTTC.

The chain has TRBV7-9 and TRBJ2-7; the match to TRBD1 covers 8 bases. J lost 6 bases, V lost 2 bases, and 6 bases had no gene match. The germline V gene has CDR1 SEHNR and CDR2 FQNEAQ (reference sequence). This CDR3 contains 14 residues. CDR3 amino acids: CASSLLGTGGEQYF. In nucleotides, the CDR3 is TGTGCCAGCAGCTTATTAGGGACAGGCGGCGAGCAGTACTTC.

This chain joins TRBV28 and TRBJ1-3; a weak D match, TRBD1 (5 bases). The CDR3 runs 17 residues. Trimming took 4 bases from V and 4 from J, leaving 20 bases between them. CDR1 is MDHEN and CDR2 is SYDVKM in the germline V gene. The CDR3 DNA reads as TGTGCCAGCAGTTCAGGGACTGTGGGGATGGGGGGAAACACCATATATTTT. Its translation: CASSSGTVGMGGNTIYF.

The V gene is TRBV9, the J gene TRBJ1-1; 8 positions agree with TRBD1. Per germline, CDR1 SGDLS and CDR2 YYNGEE. J was trimmed by 7 bases and V by 3 bases; bases with no gene match: 5. This CDR3 has 13 residues. Here the CDR3 DNA reads TGTGCCAGCAGCGCCTCGGACAGGGTTGAAGCTTTCTTT. This sequence encodes CASSASDRVEAFF.

The chain carries TRBV12-5 and TRBJ1-1; 7 nucleotides agree with TRBD1. After removal of 3 bases from V and 11 bases from J, the junction contained 3 bases not matched to a gene. Germline loops: CDR1 LGHNT, CDR2 FRNRAP. This CDR3 is built from 11 residues. The CDR3 nucleotides are TGTGCTAGTGGTTTTCAGGGGGAGGCTTTCTTT. It is translated as CASGFQGEAFF. Filled out from reference TRBV12-5 and TRBJ1-1, the complete variable domain reads DARVTQTPRHKVTEMGQEVTMRCQPILGHNTVFWYRQTMMQGLELLAYFRNRAPLDDSGMPKDRFSAEMPDATLATLKIQPSEPRDSAVYFCASGFQGEAFFGQGTRLTVV.

This clone appeared once. This chain uses TRBV15 with TRBJ2-5; D is possibly TRBD2 (5 bases). V was clipped by 0 bases and J by 5 bases, with 10 bases between them. This CDR3 is 14 amino acids long. The germline gives CDR1 LNHNV, CDR2 YYDKDF (reference sequence). As DNA, the CDR3 is TGTGCCACCAGCAGAGATGTGAGGAGGGAGACCCAGTACTTC. Amino acid sequence: CATSRDVRRETQYF. Full variable domain (outside the CDR3, taken from reference TRBV15 and TRBJ2-5): DAMVIQNPRYQVTQFGKPVTLSCSQTLNHNVMYWYQQKSSQAPKLLFHYYDKDFNNEADTPDNFQSRRPNTSFCFLDIRSPGLGDTAMYLCATSRDVRRETQYFGPGTRLLVL.

The rearrangement links TRBV5-4 to TRBJ2-5; D uncertain. CDR1 and CDR2 (germline): SGHNT, YYREEE (reference sequence). The CDR3 sequence is 14 residues long. V dropped 3 bases and J dropped 2 bases, with 11 bases sitting between them. CDR3 nucleotide sequence: TGTGCCAGCAGCTCAATGCAACTACAAGAGACCCAGTACTTC. It codes for CASSSMQLQETQYF. Based on the CDR3 plus reference TRBV5-4 and TRBJ2-5, the full variable domain is ETGVTQSPTHLIKTRGQQVTLRCSSQSGHNTVSWYQQALGQGPQFIFQYYREEENGRGNFPPRFSGLQFPNYSSELNVNALELDDSALYLCASSSMQLQETQYFGPGTRLLVL.

V is TRBV6-4 and J is TRBJ2-3; D is possibly TRBD2 (5 bases). The length of the CDR3 is 16 residues. CDR1 MRHNA and CDR2 SNTAGT come from the germline V gene. Trimming removed 4 bases from V and 2 bases from J, with 16 bases in between. The DNA of the CDR3 is TGTGCCAGCAGTGGGGATCTGGACTTACCCACAGATACGCAGTATTTT. Translating it yields CASSGDLDLPTDTQYF.

This chain links TRBV12-5 with TRBJ2-3, with a possible D match to TRBD2 (5 bases). Germline V gives CDR1 LGHNT, CDR2 FRNRAP. The CDR3 runs 13 residues. The V and J ends lost 5 bases and 5 bases respectively, with 11 bases between them. This chain's CDR3 is CASGLEGGDTQYF. CDR3 sequence (DNA): TGTGCTAGTGGTCTAGAGGGTGGAGATACGCAGTATTTT. Variable domain in full (rest from reference TRBV12-5 and TRBJ2-3): DARVTQTPRHKVTEMGQEVTMRCQPILGHNTVFWYRQTMMQGLELLAYFRNRAPLDDSGMPKDRFSAEMPDATLATLKIQPSEPRDSAVYFCASGLEGGDTQYFGPGTRLTVL.

The rearrangement joins TRBV7-2 to TRBJ2-6, with a weak D call TRBD2 (5 bases). This CDR3 is 18 amino acids long. CDR1 is SGHTA, CDR2 FQGNSA, per germline. The V end was cut by 4 bases, the J end by 2 bases, with 18 bases between. CDR3 region: CASSSSYSGLAGANVLTF. The DNA of the CDR3 is TGTGCCAGCAGCTCCTCTTACTCGGGATTAGCTGGGGCCAACGTCCTGACTTTC.

The V gene is TRBV5-1, the J gene TRBJ2-5, with 10 bases aligning to TRBD1. V shed 3 bases and J 0 bases; nucleotides not matched to a gene: 2. Per the germline V gene, CDR1 is SGHRS and CDR2 is YFSETQ. This CDR3 contains 15 residues. The CDR3 is CASSWGTGDQETQYF. CDR3 in DNA: TGCGCCAGCAGCTGGGGGACAGGGGACCAAGAGACCCAGTACTTC.

This sequence joins TRBV6-5 and TRBJ2-7, with a possible D match to TRBD1 (5 bases). Trimming stripped 5 bases from V and 2 bases from J, with 16 bases between. The CDR3 is 15 residues long. The germline V gene encodes CDR1 MNHEY and CDR2 SVGAGI. The CDR3 DNA follows: TGTGCCAGCAGTACCCTCAGGGCAGGGACCTACGAGCAGTACTTC. This sequence encodes CASSTLRAGTYEQYF.

J is TRBJ1-1 and V is TRBV11-2; D remains unclear. Germline-derived CDR1 and CDR2 are SGHAT and FQNNGV. This CDR3 is built from 16 residues. V lost 5 bases and J 1 base, leaving 17 bases between the germline ends. The DNA for the CDR3 is TGTGCCAGCAGCCCGGCAAGCATGGGAGCGAACACTGAAGCTTTCTTT. This codes for CASSPASMGANTEAFF. Filled out from reference TRBV11-2 and TRBJ1-1, the complete variable domain reads EAGVAQSPRYKIIEKRQSVAFWCNPISGHATLYWYQQILGQGPKLLIQFQNNGVVDDSQLPKDRFSAERLKGVDSTLKIQPAKLEDSAVYLCASSPASMGANTEAFFGQGTRLTVV.

This rearrangement joins TRBV9 to TRBJ2-1; possibly TRBD1 for D (5 bases). V lost 0 bases and J lost 0, with 10 bases in between. CDR3 length: 16 amino acids. The germline CDR1 and CDR2 sequences are SGDLS and YYNGEE. The CDR3 here is CASSVGTLSSYNEQFF. In DNA, the CDR3 is TGTGCCAGCAGCGTAGGGACACTGAGCTCCTACAATGAGCAGTTCTTC.

The V gene is TRBV10-3, the J gene TRBJ2-3; no clear D. The CDR3 has 12 amino acids. The V end was cut by 3 bases, the J end by 2 bases, with 3 bases between. The germline gives CDR1 ENHRY, CDR2 SYGVKD. The CDR3 loop is CAISDSTDTQYF. The CDR3 DNA sequence: TGTGCCATCAGTGACTCCACAGATACGCAGTATTTT.

This clone came up a few times. This chain uses TRBV5-1 with TRBJ1-4, with no clear D. This CDR3 comprises 18 residues. Per the germline V gene, CDR1 is SGHRS and CDR2 is YFSETQ. The ends were cut back, 0 bases at V and 0 bases at J, with 15 bases in the middle. The CDR3 DNA reads as TGCGCCAGCAGCTTGGCCGGCGCGGGCCCCGCAACTAATGAAAAACTGTTTTTT. Translated, it gives CASSLAGAGPATNEKLFF.

V is TRBV27 and J is TRBJ2-5; 7 positions agree with TRBD2. CDR3 length: 14 residues. CDR1 is MNHEY and CDR2 is SMNVEV in the germline V gene (reference sequence). The V segment lost 1 base and the J segment 5 bases; nucleotides outside the gene matches: 4. The DNA of the CDR3 is TGTGCCAGCAGTTTATGGGGAGGGTGGGAGACCCAGTACTTC. Protein: CASSLWGGWETQYF.

The chain couples TRBV29-1 to TRBJ1-2; D may be TRBD1 (5 bases). Between the trimmed V and J ends, which lost 3 bases and 4 bases, there was a span of 9 bases. The germline V gene encodes CDR1 SQVTM and CDR2 ANQGSEA. CDR3 length: 12 residues. CDR3 loop: CSVDSGPYGYTF. CDR3 nucleotide sequence: TGCAGCGTTGACTCAGGGCCCTATGGCTACACCTTC.